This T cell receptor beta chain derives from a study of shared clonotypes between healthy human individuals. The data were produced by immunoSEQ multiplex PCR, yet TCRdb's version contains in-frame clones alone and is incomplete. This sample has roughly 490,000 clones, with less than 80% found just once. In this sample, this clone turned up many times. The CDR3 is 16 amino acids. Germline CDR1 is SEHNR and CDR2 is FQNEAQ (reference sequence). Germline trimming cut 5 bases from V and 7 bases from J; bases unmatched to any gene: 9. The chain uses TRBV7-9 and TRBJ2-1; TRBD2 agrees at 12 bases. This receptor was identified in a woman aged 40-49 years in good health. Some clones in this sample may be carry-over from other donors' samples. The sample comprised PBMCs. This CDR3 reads CASSPPSGRAGNEQFF. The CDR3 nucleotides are TGTGCCAGCAGCCCCCCTAGCGGGAGGGCCGGGAATGAGCAGTTCTTC.